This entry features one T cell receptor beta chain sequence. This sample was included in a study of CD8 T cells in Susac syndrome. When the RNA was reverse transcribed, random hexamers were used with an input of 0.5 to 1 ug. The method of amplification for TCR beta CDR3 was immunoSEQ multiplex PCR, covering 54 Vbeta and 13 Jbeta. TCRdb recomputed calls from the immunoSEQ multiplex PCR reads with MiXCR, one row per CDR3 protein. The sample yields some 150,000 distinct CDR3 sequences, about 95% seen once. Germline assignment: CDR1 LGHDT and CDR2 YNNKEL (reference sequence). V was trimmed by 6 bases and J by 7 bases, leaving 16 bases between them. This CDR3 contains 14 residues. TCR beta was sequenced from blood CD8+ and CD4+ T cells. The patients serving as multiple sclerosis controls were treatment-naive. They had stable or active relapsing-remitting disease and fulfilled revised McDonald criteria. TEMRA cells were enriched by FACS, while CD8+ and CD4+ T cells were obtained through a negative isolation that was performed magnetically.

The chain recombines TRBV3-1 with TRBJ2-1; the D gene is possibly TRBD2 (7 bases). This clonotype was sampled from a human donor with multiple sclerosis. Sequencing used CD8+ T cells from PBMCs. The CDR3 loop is CASRKDGGPNEQFF. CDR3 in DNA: TGTGCCAGCAGAAAAGACGGGGGGCCGAATGAGCAGTTCTTC.